This T cell receptor (beta chain) was sequenced during a study of tumor-infiltrating lymphocytes in primary liver carcinoma (dated by TCRdb to the late 2010s). Some background on the complete study: Of the five patients, three men and two women aged 30 to 69 years, four had hepatocellular carcinoma and one had combined HCC and intrahepatic cholangiocarcinoma. The five patients had tumors of stage T1-T3 N0M0, with maximum diameters ranging from roughly 4.2 to 11 cm. Each sample produced about 3.65 to 7.13 million productive TCRbeta reads, and read depth showed no significant difference between tissue types. TCRbeta repertoire sequencing, expression microarrays and whole-exome sequencing were combined in the study across five regions of each liver tumor, with adjacent normal tissue and blood also included. A total of 35 or so specimens from 5 patients, comprising approximately 25 tumor regions, 5 adjacent noncancerous liver tissues and 5 peripheral blood samples, were covered by TCRbeta repertoire sequencing. Reproducibility between technical replicate repertoires was high, with correlation coefficients above 0.95 and mean shared-clone rates about 0.9.

Total RNA and DNA were co-extracted from around 18-30 mg of bulk tissue with the AllPrep DNA/RNA mini kit, without cell sorting. Between November 2015 and early 2016, five patients in China with histopathologically diagnosed primary liver carcinoma had surgical resection. Chronic HBV infection was present in the patients, and the patients were treatment-naive at sampling. Fresh tumor and adjacent tissue pieces were bisected; one half was stored in RNAlater at -80°C, the other sent for histology. Using a constant-region primer and ProtoScript II reverse transcriptase, TCRbeta-specific cDNA was reverse-transcribed from approximately 500 ng total RNA. Three nested multiplex PCR rounds, following a slightly modified ARM-PCR procedure, were used to build the TCRbeta libraries. The first two PCR rounds used multiplex TRBV1-TRBV30 forward primers with a Cbeta reverse primer, each for approximately 11 cycles. A final 25-cycle PCR with Deep VentR polymerase added sample barcodes and Illumina adapters. Amplicons of 200-500 bp were gel-purified with a QIAquick gel extraction kit before sequencing. An Illumina HiSeq 2500 was used to sequence the TCRbeta amplicons, generating 250-bp paired-end reads. The published analysis was carried out like this. Trimmomatic v0.33 was used to quality-trim the reads, and FLASH v1.2.11 was used to merge paired reads so that full CDR3 sequences could be recovered. V, D and J germline segments were assigned to the rearranged TCRbeta sequences by MiGEC v1.2.1b. Clonotype statistics and Shannon-Wiener diversity indices were computed with VDJtools v1.0.0. Except for diversity analysis, only each sample's 250 most abundant clonotypes were used in subsequent analyses to reduce sampling bias. In TCRdb, the public reads were trimmed at Q25 with fastp and aligned with MiXCR, with productive beta chains retained. Rows matching on CDR3 protein sequence are summarized as one entry with the most common DNA and genes. The V and J calls here are based on TCRdb, not the publication. The sample data list about 37,000 distinct CDR3 sequences, and roughly 80% of these were observed just once. The ten largest clones capture 35% to 45% of the sample.

Turning to this clonotype: Its binding antigen is unknown. Relative to the germline gene, one junction end is altered; a read error may explain this.

Study-level results and caveats: The top 250 clones accounted for a significantly greater share of the repertoire in tumors than in blood (p = 0.039). Repertoire overlap was higher between tumor regions (mean about 35%) than tumor-adjacent (around 17%) or tumor-blood (about 14%) pairs, consistent with antigen-driven expansion. Because the samples were bulk and unsorted, CD4+ and CD8+ T cell repertoires could not be compared. The study included only a few patients, and the authors note findings should be validated in a larger study. Because sequencing covered only the TCR beta chain and unpaired alpha chains were not captured, true repertoire diversity is likely underestimated.

The CDR3 runs 15 amino acids, cysteine and phenylalanine included. This entry keeps only the CDR3 DNA: 45 bases, framed from base 1. Per the germline V gene (reference sequence), MNHNY is the CDR1 and SVGAGI is the CDR2. The receptor comes from a man aged 40-50 years with primary liver carcinoma and hepatitis B virus infection. This receptor chain uses TRBV6-6 and TRBJ2-1; the D gene cannot be named for sure. Specimen: tumor-adjacent normal liver tissue. The DNA sequence is given as TGTGCTAGCAGTTATTCGACTGGTTCCTACAATGAGCTGTTCTTC. Its coded protein is CASSYSTGSYNELFF.